This TCR beta chain appears in the sequencing data of a study of T cells in Graves' hyperthyroidism and ophthalmopathy. The TCR beta CDR3 regions underwent amplification using RNA transcripts as the source. The HTBI primer set drove a first-round RT-PCR of the TCR CDR3. TCRdb used MiXCR to reprocess the multiplex PCR reads, holding one entry per CDR3 protein. The sample comprises under 500,000 distinct CDR3 sequences, roughly an eighth of which are singletons, and approximately 27% rests with the top ten. This CDR3 has 15 residues. With V trimmed by 2 bases and J by 4 bases, 5 bases remained unmatched. Germline CDR1 and CDR2: DFQATT and SNEGSKA (reference sequence). This clonotype was counted at least ten times.

Sequencing used blood. This chain joins TRBV20-1 and TRBJ2-3; TRBD2 agrees at 11 bases. This clonotype was obtained from a man aged 50 to 59 with Graves' ophthalmopathy. The DNA of the CDR3 is TGCAGTGCTAGAATCGGGACTAGCGGTTCAGATACGCAGTATTTT. The encoded protein is CSARIGTSGSDTQYF.